These 8 T cell receptor beta chains were all obtained from the same sample, sequenced in a study of blood T cell repertoires in COVID-19. Generated by immunoSEQ multiplex PCR, the TCRdb table keeps only in-frame clones and is missing some. In the table there are about 260,000 clones, about 82% of which are singletons. Sequences were obtained from PBMCs or T cells enriched from blood (not recorded which). The receptors here all came from a woman aged 45-59 years who had recovered from COVID-19.

J is TRBJ1-2 and V is TRBV6-2 or TRBV6-3; D remains ambiguous. V lost 2 bases and J lost 1, with 14 bases in between. The CDR3 covers 16 residues. Germline-derived CDR1 and CDR2 are MNHEY and SVGEGT. The CDR3 DNA reads TGTGCCAGCAGTTACCCGACCAGAAGACTTAACTATGGCTACACCTTC. It translates to CASSYPTRRLNYGYTF.

This clone was seen once. The chain recombines TRBV6-4 with TRBJ2-3, with no clear D. This CDR3 region has 13 residues. V was shortened by 4 bases and J by 5 bases, with 10 bases between the two germline ends. Germline V lookup: CDR1 MRHNA, CDR2 SNTAGT. The CDR3 here is CASSARIGDTQYF. The CDR3 nucleotides read TGTGCCAGCAGTGCCCGTATCGGAGATACGCAGTATTTT.

The J gene is TRBJ2-2, the V gene TRBV6-5; no firm D call. Germline V gives CDR1 MNHEY, CDR2 SVGAGI. The V gene lost 7 bases and the J gene lost 4 bases, with 7 bases spanning the gap. CDR3 size: 12 residues. As DNA, the CDR3 is TGTGCCAGCACCGCTACCACCGGGGAGCTGTTTTTT. Translated: CASTATTGELFF.

This rearrangement joins TRBV4-3 to TRBJ2-4; 10 bases match TRBD2. This CDR3 has 14 residues. Germline loops: CDR1 LGHNA, CDR2 YSLEER. V gave up 4 bases and J gave up 12 bases; unmatched junction bases: 9. The CDR3 coding sequence is TGCGCCAGCAGCCCCGAGACTAGCGGGCTGACTCAGTACTTC. Encoded protein: CASSPETSGLTQYF.

V gene TRBV7-8 combines with J gene TRBJ1-5, with D hard to call. CDR3 length equals 14 residues. Germline CDR1 and CDR2: SGHVS and FQNEAQ. V was trimmed by 5 bases and J by 6 bases, leaving 14 bases between them. CDR3 nucleotides: TGTGCCAGCAGCAGAGTGGGTGGAGTTCAGCCCCAGCATTTT. It codes for CASSRVGGVQPQHF.

The chain is built from TRBV7-2 and TRBJ1-6; 7 bases align to TRBD1. The germline V gene has CDR1 SGHTA and CDR2 FQGNSA. This CDR3 is 17 amino acids long. V lost 2 bases to trimming and J lost 6 bases; unmatched junction nucleotides: 10. The CDR3 DNA reads as TGTGCCAGCAGCTTAAGGGGTGACAGGGCTGGTAATTCACCCCTCCACTTT. Protein product: CASSLRGDRAGNSPLHF.

J is TRBJ2-1 and V is TRBV7-2, with 16 bases matching TRBD2. Germline assignment: CDR1 SGHTA and CDR2 FQGNSA. Trimming cost V 2 bases and J 5 bases; bases outside gene matches: 9. The CDR3 runs to 19 residues. CDR3 in DNA: TGTGCCAGCAGCTTAATCCCCGGGACTAGCGGGAGGGCCCACAATGAGCAGTTCTTC. Protein product: CASSLIPGTSGRAHNEQFF.

The V gene is TRBV5-1, the J gene TRBJ1-6; perhaps TRBD1 as D (6 bases). The CDR3 is 16 residues long. Germline CDR1 reads SGHRS; CDR2 reads YFSETQ. Between the trimmed V and J ends, which lost 4 bases and 5 bases, there was a span of 16 bases. The CDR3: CASSATWTENNSPLHF. The CDR3 DNA follows: TGCGCCAGCAGCGCTACTTGGACAGAAAATAATTCACCCCTCCACTTT.